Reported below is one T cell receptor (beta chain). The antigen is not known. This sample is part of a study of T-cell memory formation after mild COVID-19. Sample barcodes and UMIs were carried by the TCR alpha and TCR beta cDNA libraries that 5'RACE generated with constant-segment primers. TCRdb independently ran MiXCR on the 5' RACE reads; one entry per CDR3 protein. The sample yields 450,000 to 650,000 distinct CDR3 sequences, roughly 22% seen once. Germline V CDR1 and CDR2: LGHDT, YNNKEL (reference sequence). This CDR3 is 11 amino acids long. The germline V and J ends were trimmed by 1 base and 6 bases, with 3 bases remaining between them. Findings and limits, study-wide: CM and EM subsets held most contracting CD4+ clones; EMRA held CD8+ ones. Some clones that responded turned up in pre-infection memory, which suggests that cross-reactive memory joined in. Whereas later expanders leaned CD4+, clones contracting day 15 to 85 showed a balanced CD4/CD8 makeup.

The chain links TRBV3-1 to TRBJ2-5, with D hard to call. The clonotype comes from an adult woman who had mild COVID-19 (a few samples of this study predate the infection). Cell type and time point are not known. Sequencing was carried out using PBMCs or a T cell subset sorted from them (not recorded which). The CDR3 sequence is CASSQVKTQYF. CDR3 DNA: TGTGCCAGCAGCCAAGTGAAGACCCAGTACTTC.